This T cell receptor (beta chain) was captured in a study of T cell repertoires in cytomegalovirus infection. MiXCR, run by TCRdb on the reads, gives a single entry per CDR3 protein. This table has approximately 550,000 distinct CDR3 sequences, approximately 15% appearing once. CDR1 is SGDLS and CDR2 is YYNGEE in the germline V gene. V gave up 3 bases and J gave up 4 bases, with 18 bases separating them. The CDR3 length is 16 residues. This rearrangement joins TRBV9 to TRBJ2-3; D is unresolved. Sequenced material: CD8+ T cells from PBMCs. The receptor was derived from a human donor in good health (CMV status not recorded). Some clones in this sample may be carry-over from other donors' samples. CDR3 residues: CASSAYPVPKADTQYF. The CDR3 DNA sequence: TGTGCCAGCAGCGCCTACCCCGTGCCAAAAGCAGATACGCAGTATTTT.